This T cell receptor (beta chain) stems from a study of blood T cell repertoires in COVID-19. Across the study: Sources were T cells, B-cell-depleted T cells, or PBMCs; the material itself was cDNA or gDNA.

The authors' processing: Reference gene primer amplification gave nucleated cell count estimates. Only in-frame clones appear in the TCRdb table, and some are missing; sequencing was by immunoSEQ multiplex PCR. Clonal size and the V and J genes are those of that table, whereas D and trimming came from the DNA. The table has 150,000 to 200,000 clones, 80% to 90% seen once. The CDR3 runs 19 residues. Germline CDR1 is LGHDT and CDR2 is YNNKEL (reference sequence). Trimming removed 0 bases from V and 7 bases from J, with 25 bases in between. Source material: peripheral blood. The chain recombines TRBV3-1 (or the pseudogene TRBV3-2) with TRBJ1-5; D is uncertain. The clonotype originates from a man in his forties or fifties with active or convalescent COVID-19. The CDR3 loop is CASSQEGWVGGRHQQPQHF. In DNA, the CDR3 is TGTGCCAGCAGCCAAGAGGGATGGGTTGGAGGGCGGCATCAGCAGCCCCAGCATTTT.